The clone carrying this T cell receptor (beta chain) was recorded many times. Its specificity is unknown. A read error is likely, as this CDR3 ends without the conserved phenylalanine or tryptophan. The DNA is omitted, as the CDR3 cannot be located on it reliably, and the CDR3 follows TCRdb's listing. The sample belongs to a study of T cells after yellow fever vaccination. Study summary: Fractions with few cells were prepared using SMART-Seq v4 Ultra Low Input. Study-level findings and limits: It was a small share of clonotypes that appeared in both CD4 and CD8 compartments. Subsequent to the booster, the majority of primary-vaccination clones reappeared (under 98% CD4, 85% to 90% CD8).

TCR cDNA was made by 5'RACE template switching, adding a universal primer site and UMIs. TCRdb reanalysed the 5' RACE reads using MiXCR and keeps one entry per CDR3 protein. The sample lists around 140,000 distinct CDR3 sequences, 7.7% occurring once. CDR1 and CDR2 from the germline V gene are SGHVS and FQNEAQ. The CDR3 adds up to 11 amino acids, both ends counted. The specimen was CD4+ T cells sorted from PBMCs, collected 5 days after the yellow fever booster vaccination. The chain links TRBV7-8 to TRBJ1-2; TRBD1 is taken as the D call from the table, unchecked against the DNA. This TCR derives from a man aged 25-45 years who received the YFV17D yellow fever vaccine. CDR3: CASSFGEPAPR.